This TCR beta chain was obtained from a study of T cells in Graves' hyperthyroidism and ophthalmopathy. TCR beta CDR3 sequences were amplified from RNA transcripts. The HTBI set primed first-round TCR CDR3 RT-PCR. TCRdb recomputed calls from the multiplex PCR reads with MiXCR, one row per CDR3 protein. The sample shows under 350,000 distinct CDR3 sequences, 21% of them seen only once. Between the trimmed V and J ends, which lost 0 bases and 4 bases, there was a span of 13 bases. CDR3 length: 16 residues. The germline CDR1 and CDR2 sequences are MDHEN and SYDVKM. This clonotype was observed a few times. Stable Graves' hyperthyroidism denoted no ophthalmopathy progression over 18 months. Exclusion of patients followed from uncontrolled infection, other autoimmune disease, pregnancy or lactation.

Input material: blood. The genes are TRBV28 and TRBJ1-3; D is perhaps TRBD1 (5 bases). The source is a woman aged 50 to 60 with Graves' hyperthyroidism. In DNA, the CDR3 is TGTGCCAGCAGTTTATGGGGGGTGCGAGCGGGAAACACCATATATTTT. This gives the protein CASSLWGVRAGNTIYF. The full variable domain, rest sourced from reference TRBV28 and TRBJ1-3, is DVKVTQSSRYLVKRTGEKVFLECVQDMDHENMFWYRQDPGLGLRLIYFSYDVKMKEKGDIPEGYSVSREKKERFSLILESASTNQTSMYLCASSLWGVRAGNTIYFGEGSWLTVV.